This T cell receptor beta chain comes out of a study of neurological immune-mediated disorders. Overall study findings and caveats: Expanded clones shared no identical CDR3 amino acid sequences across subjects, which suggested private TCR-beta repertoires in all groups.

The cDNA was produced through 5'RACE with 10-nucleotide random UMIs. TCRdb independently ran MiXCR on the 5' RACE reads; one entry per CDR3 protein. Here the sample spans 30,000 to 40,000 distinct CDR3 sequences, around 7.8% being singletons. Among the participants, healthy controls were blood bank volunteers in Maryland, USA. Unsorted libraries used 2 million PBMCs kept at -80 degrees C. With 10 bases removed from V and 1 base from J, the gap between germline ends came to 14 bases. Germline CDR1 and CDR2: SGHRS and YFSETQ. The length of the CDR3 is 13 residues. This clonotype was seen many times. Its antigen is undetermined.

This chain joins TRBV5-1 and TRBJ2-5, with D tentatively TRBD2 (6 bases). The sequenced sample was PBMCs. This TCR derives from a woman aged 40 to 50 in good health. The CDR3 DNA reads as TGCGCCGGCTCCGGGGGACCCCAAGAGACCCAGTACTTC. It encodes CAGSGGPQETQYF.